This TCR beta chain was obtained from a study of cytomegalovirus exposure and HLA in healthy donors. Study-level points and caveats: Previously analyzed data showed that most TCR beta V segments were productive at a frequency of about 90% or about 30%.

CDR3 length equals 14 residues. Trimming took 5 bases from V and 8 from J, leaving 15 bases between them. Germline CDR1 and CDR2: SGHVS and FNYEAQ. Worth noting for this clone: Its matching antigen is unknown.

In the PCR, 60 Vbeta and 13 Jbeta primers were used. The repertoire was sequenced with immunoSEQ multiplex PCR; TCRdb's copy has only in-frame clones and lacks some. The data hold some 160,000 clones, with around 86% observed a single time. The V call is TRBV7-6, the J call TRBJ1-4; D perhaps matches TRBD1 (6 bases). The sequencing input was PBMCs. The clonotype was recovered from a male donor in good health and CMV-seronegative. CDR3 sequence: CASSLQGAEEKLFF. CDR3 bases: TGTGCCAGCAGCCTACAGGGAGCCGAGGAAAAACTGTTTTTT.